The rows below give T cell receptor beta chains drawn from one sample of a study of CD8 T cells in Susac syndrome. TCRdb used MiXCR to reprocess the immunoSEQ multiplex PCR reads, holding one entry per CDR3 protein. The sample records approximately 100,000 distinct CDR3 sequences, 80% to 95% being singletons. Sequences were obtained from CD4+ T cells from PBMCs. These receptor sequences come from a human donor in good health. The CDR3 runs from the conserved cysteine through the conserved F or W. D genes are given only for firm matches. Size values are once, few and many counts, or a class for expanded clones, and some rows have none.

V gene: TRBV20-1
D gene: NA
J gene: TRBJ1-1
clone size: NA
CDR3 DNA: TGCAGTGCTAGAGATCCCAGGGCCACTGAAGCTTTCTTT
CDR3 protein: CSARDPRATEAFF

V gene: TRBV5-1
D gene: TRBD1
J gene: TRBJ1-5
clone size: NA
CDR3 DNA: TGCGCCAGCAGCCTAGGACAGGGTGGAACCAATCAGCCCCAGCATTTT
CDR3 protein: CASSLGQGGTNQPQHF

V gene: TRBV19
D gene: TRBD1
J gene: TRBJ1-1
clone size: NA
CDR3 DNA: TGTGCCAGTAGCAAATTGGACGGACAGGGGGAGACTGAAGCTTTCTTT
CDR3 protein: CASSKLDGQGETEAFF

V gene: TRBV12-5
D gene: TRBD1
J gene: TRBJ2-1
clone size: NA
CDR3 DNA: TGTGCTAGTGGTTTGTACAGGGGGTCCTACAATGAGCAGTTCTTC
CDR3 protein: CASGLYRGSYNEQFF

V gene: TRBV7-2
D gene: TRBD1
J gene: TRBJ2-5
clone size: few
CDR3 DNA: TGTGCCAGCAGCGAGCAATGGGACAGACAAGAGACCCAGTACTTC
CDR3 protein: CASSEQWDRQETQYF

V gene: TRBV27
D gene: NA
J gene: TRBJ1-1
clone size: NA
CDR3 DNA: TGTGCCAGCTTAGGTCGAACTGAAGCTTTCTTT
CDR3 protein: CASLGRTEAFF

V gene: TRBV20-1
D gene: NA
J gene: TRBJ1-1
clone size: NA
CDR3 DNA: TGCAGTGCTAGTAGGGAACTCTCTGAAGCTTTCTTT
CDR3 protein: CSASRELSEAFF

V gene: TRBV5-6
D gene: NA
J gene: TRBJ2-2
clone size: NA
CDR3 DNA: TGTGCCAGCAGCCCGCAAGGAGGCGGGCCGAACACCGGGGAGCTGTTTTTT
CDR3 protein: CASSPQGGGPNTGELFF

V gene: TRBV20-1
D gene: NA
J gene: TRBJ1-2
clone size: NA
CDR3 DNA: TGCAGTGCTCGCCATTATAAACAGGGCTATGGCTACACCTTC
CDR3 protein: CSARHYKQGYGYTF

V gene: TRBV7-9
D gene: NA
J gene: TRBJ1-3
clone size: once
CDR3 DNA: TGTGCCAGCTCATCTGGGGACTCTGGAAACACCATATATTTT
CDR3 protein: CASSSGDSGNTIYF

V gene: TRBV27
D gene: NA
J gene: TRBJ2-1
clone size: NA
CDR3 DNA: TGTGCCAGCAGTCTCCTAGGCGGGGAGGAGCAGTTCTTC
CDR3 protein: CASSLLGGEEQFF

V gene: TRBV30
D gene: TRBD2
J gene: TRBJ2-5
clone size: once
CDR3 DNA: TGTGCCTGGAGTAAGGAAGCGGGGCACCAAGAGACCCAGTACTTC
CDR3 protein: CAWSKEAGHQETQYF

V gene: TRBV24-1
D gene: NA
J gene: TRBJ2-2
clone size: NA
CDR3 DNA: TGTGCCACCAGTGTCTCCGATACCGGGGAGCTGTTTTTT
CDR3 protein: CATSVSDTGELFF

V gene: TRBV6-5
D gene: NA
J gene: TRBJ2-5
clone size: NA
CDR3 DNA: TGTGCCAGCAGCCGACCTGGACGCCAAGAGACCCAGTACTTC
CDR3 protein: CASSRPGRQETQYF

V gene: TRBV6-4
D gene: NA
J gene: TRBJ1-3
clone size: NA
CDR3 DNA: TGTGCCAGCAGAACCCCCGGGCAGTCTTTACTCTCTTTCGAAGGCACCATATATTTT
CDR3 protein: CASRTPGQSLLSFEGTIYF

V gene: TRBV3-1
D gene: NA
J gene: TRBJ1-1
clone size: NA
CDR3 DNA: TGTGCCAGCAGTCAAAAGGGATGGAGAACTGAAGCTTTCTTT
CDR3 protein: CASSQKGWRTEAFF

V gene: TRBV18
D gene: NA
J gene: TRBJ2-3
clone size: NA
CDR3 DNA: TGTGCCAGCTCACCACCGGCGACAGATACGCAGTATTTT
CDR3 protein: CASSPPATDTQYF

V gene: TRBV29-1
D gene: NA
J gene: TRBJ1-1
clone size: NA
CDR3 DNA: TGCAGCGTTCAAACCCTAAAGGGGGGCGCCGGTGCTTTCTTT
CDR3 protein: CSVQTLKGGAGAFF

V gene: TRBV7-2
D gene: NA
J gene: TRBJ2-3
clone size: NA
CDR3 DNA: TGTGCCAGCAGTTATCGGGTAGATACGCAGTATTTT
CDR3 protein: CASSYRVDTQYF

V gene: TRBV4-3
D gene: NA
J gene: TRBJ2-1
clone size: NA
CDR3 DNA: TGCGCCAGCAGCCAAGATACCGGATACAATGAGCAGTTCTTC
CDR3 protein: CASSQDTGYNEQFF

V gene: TRBV7-2
D gene: NA
J gene: TRBJ2-7
clone size: NA
CDR3 DNA: TGTGCCAGCTCCCGGGCAGGGCAATTTTCCTACGAGCAGTACTTC
CDR3 protein: CASSRAGQFSYEQYF

V gene: TRBV7-8
D gene: NA
J gene: TRBJ1-1
clone size: NA
CDR3 DNA: TGTGCCAGCAGCTTATACATTAGGGGTCCACACACTGAAGCTTTCTTT
CDR3 protein: CASSLYIRGPHTEAFF

V gene: TRBV20-1
D gene: TRBD2
J gene: TRBJ2-5
clone size: NA
CDR3 DNA: TGCAGTGCCCGACTTATTATTACGGGACTAGCGGCCCAAGAGACCCAGTACTTC
CDR3 protein: CSARLIITGLAAQETQYF

V gene: TRBV20-1
D gene: NA
J gene: TRBJ2-1
clone size: NA
CDR3 DNA: TGCAGTGCTAGAAGCGGGTCCTACAATGAGCAGTTCTTC
CDR3 protein: CSARSGSYNEQFF

V gene: TRBV30
D gene: NA
J gene: TRBJ2-5
clone size: NA
CDR3 DNA: TGTGCCTGGGGAACCTCCTTGGAGACCCAGTACTTC
CDR3 protein: CAWGTSLETQYF

V gene: TRBV29-1
D gene: TRBD2
J gene: TRBJ2-1
clone size: NA
CDR3 DNA: TGCAGCGTTGGTCCTAGCGGGACGGCGAATGAGCAGTTCTTC
CDR3 protein: CSVGPSGTANEQFF

V gene: TRBV9
D gene: NA
J gene: TRBJ2-5
clone size: NA
CDR3 DNA: TGTGCCAGCAGCGTAGTAGCGCGAGTGGGGGAGACCCAGTACTTC
CDR3 protein: CASSVVARVGETQYF

V gene: TRBV28
D gene: NA
J gene: TRBJ1-2
clone size: NA
CDR3 DNA: TGTGCCAGCAGTTTCCCGGGGCAGACGGATGGCTACACCTTC
CDR3 protein: CASSFPGQTDGYTF

V gene: TRBV7-9
D gene: NA
J gene: TRBJ2-1
clone size: NA
CDR3 DNA: TGTGCCAGCAGCTTAAACGGGAATGAGCAGTTCTTC
CDR3 protein: CASSLNGNEQFF

V gene: TRBV20-1
D gene: NA
J gene: TRBJ2-7
clone size: NA
CDR3 DNA: TGCAGTGCTCCCGACATGAGCTCCTACGAGCAGTACTTC
CDR3 protein: CSAPDMSSYEQYF

V gene: TRBV2
D gene: NA
J gene: TRBJ1-1
clone size: NA
CDR3 DNA: TGTGCCAGCAGTGAATCCCCGACTGCTCCCGAAGCTTTCTTT
CDR3 protein: CASSESPTAPEAFF

V gene: TRBV15
D gene: TRBD2
J gene: TRBJ2-1
clone size: NA
CDR3 DNA: TGTGCCACCAAGACTAGCGGGAGTAATGAGCAGTTCTTC
CDR3 protein: CATKTSGSNEQFF

V gene: TRBV7-9
D gene: TRBD1
J gene: TRBJ1-6
clone size: NA
CDR3 DNA: TGTGCCAGCAGCCGGGGACAGAATAATTCACCCCTCCACTTT
CDR3 protein: CASSRGQNNSPLHF

V gene: TRBV29-1
D gene: NA
J gene: TRBJ2-3
clone size: NA
CDR3 DNA: TGCAGCGGGGCCACAGATACGCAGTATTTT
CDR3 protein: CSGATDTQYF

V gene: TRBV7-8
D gene: NA
J gene: TRBJ2-5
clone size: NA
CDR3 DNA: TGTGCCAGCAGCTTAGGGGGGCAGGGATGGTCGGAGGAGACCCAGTACTTC
CDR3 protein: CASSLGGQGWSEETQYF

V gene: TRBV12-3/TRBV12-4
D gene: NA
J gene: TRBJ2-3
clone size: once
CDR3 DNA: TGTGCCAGCAGTTTCAGTGGAGCAGATACGCAGTATTTT
CDR3 protein: CASSFSGADTQYF